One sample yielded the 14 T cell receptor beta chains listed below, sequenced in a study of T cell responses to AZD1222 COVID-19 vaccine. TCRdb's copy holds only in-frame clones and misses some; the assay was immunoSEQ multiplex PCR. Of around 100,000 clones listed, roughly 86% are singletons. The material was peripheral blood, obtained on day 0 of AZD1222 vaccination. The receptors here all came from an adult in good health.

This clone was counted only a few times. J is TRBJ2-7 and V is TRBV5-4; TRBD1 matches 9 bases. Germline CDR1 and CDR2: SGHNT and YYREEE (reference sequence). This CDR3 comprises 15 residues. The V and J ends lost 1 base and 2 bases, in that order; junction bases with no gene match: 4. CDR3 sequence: CASSLLGQGPYEQYF. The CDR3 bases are TGTGCCAGCAGCTTGTTGGGACAGGGACCCTACGAGCAGTACTTC.

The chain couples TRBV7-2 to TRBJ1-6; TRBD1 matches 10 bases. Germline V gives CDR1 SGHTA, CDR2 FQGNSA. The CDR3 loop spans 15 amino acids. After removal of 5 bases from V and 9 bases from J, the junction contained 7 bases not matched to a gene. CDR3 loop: CASSARQGAGSPLHF. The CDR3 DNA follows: TGTGCCAGCAGCGCAAGACAGGGGGCGGGTTCACCCCTCCACTTT.

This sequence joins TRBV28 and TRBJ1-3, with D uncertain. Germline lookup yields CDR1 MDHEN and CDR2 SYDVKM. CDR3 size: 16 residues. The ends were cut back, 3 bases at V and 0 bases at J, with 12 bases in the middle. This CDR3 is CASSFLGIVSGNTIYF. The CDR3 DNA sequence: TGTGCCAGCAGTTTTTTGGGGATCGTCTCTGGAAACACCATATATTTT.

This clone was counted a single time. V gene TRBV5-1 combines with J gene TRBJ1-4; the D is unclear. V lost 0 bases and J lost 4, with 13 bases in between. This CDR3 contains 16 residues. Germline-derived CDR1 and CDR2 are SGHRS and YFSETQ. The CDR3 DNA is TGCGCCAGCAGCTTGGCTGCCGCAGGCCTTAATGAAAAACTGTTTTTT. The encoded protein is CASSLAAAGLNEKLFF.

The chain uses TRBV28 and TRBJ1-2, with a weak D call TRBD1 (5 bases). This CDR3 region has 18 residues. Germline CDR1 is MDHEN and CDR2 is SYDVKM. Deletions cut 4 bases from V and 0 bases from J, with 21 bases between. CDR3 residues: CASSYPVAGIRANYGYTF. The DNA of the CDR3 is TGTGCCAGCAGTTATCCTGTGGCAGGGATAAGAGCTAACTATGGCTACACCTTC.

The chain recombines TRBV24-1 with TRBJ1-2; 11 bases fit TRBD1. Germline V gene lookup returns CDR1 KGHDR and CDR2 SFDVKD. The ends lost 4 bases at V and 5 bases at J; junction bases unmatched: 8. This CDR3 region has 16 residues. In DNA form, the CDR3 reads TGTGCCACCAGTGACCCGCGGGACAGGGGGGGGTATGGCTACACCTTC. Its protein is CATSDPRDRGGYGYTF.

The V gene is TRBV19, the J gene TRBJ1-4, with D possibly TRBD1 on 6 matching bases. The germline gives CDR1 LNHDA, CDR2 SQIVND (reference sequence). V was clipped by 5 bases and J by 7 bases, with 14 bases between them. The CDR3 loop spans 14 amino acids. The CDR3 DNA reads TGTGCCAGTAGTCTCCGGGGGCCGGTTGAAAAACTGTTTTTT. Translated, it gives CASSLRGPVEKLFF.

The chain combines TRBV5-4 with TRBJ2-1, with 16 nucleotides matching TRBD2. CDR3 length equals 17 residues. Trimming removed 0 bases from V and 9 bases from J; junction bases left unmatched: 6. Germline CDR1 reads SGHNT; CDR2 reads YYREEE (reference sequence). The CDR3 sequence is CASSLGGGLAGGSEQFF. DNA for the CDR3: TGTGCCAGCAGCTTGGGAGGGGGACTAGCGGGAGGGAGTGAGCAGTTCTTC.

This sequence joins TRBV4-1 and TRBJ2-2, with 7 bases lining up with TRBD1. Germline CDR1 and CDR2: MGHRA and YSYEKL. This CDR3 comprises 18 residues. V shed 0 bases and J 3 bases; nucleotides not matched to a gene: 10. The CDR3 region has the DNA TGCGCCAGCAGCCAAGAAGCCAGGGGGTATAGCGACACCGGGGAGCTGTTTTTT. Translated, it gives CASSQEARGYSDTGELFF.

The CDR3 sequence: CASSSRGGGETQYF. The CDR3 DNA sequence: TGTGCCAGCAGCTCCCGGGGGGGCGGAGAGACCCAGTACTTC. V usage is TRBV5-4 and J usage is TRBJ2-5, with 8 bases identical to TRBD2. There are 14 residues in the CDR3. J gave up 4 bases and V 3 bases, and 5 bases lay outside the gene matches. Germline V gene lookup returns CDR1 SGHNT and CDR2 YYREEE (reference sequence).

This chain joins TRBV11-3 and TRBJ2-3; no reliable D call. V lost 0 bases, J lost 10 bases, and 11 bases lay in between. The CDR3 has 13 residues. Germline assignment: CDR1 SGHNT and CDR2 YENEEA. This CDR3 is CASSLDLGDPQYF. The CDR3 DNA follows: TGTGCCAGCAGCTTAGACCTCGGTGATCCGCAGTATTTT.

In nucleotides, the CDR3 is TGTGCCAGCAGCTTCCATTTAACGGGGGGGACCTTTAATGAAAAACTGTTTTTT. Amino acid sequence: CASSFHLTGGTFNEKLFF. The rearrangement uses TRBV11-2 and TRBJ1-4; tentatively, D is TRBD1 (5 bases). This CDR3 has 18 residues. The V gene's germline CDR1 is SGHAT and CDR2 FQNNGV. Trimming shortened V by 3 bases and J by 4 bases, and 21 bases separated the two germline ends.

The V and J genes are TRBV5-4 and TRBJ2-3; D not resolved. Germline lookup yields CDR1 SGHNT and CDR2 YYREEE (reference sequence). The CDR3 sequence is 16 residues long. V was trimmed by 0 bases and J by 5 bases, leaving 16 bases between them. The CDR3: CASSLAGTPDQDTQYF. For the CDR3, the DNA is TGTGCCAGCAGCTTGGCTGGAACCCCCGACCAAGATACGCAGTATTTT.

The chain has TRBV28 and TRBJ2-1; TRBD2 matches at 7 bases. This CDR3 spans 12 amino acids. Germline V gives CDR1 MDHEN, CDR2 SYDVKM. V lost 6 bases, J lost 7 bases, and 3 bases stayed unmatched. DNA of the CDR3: TGTGCCAGCAGGATGGGAGGGAATGAGCAGTTCTTC. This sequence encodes CASRMGGNEQFF. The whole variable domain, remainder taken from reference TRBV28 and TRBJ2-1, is DVKVTQSSRYLVKRTGEKVFLECVQDMDHENMFWYRQDPGLGLRLIYFSYDVKMKEKGDIPEGYSVSREKKERFSLILESASTNQTSMYLCASRMGGNEQFFGPGTRLTVL.